This TCR beta chain was recovered during a study of blood T cell repertoires in COVID-19. Study context: Samples taken during acute and convalescent COVID-19 were collected in the United States, Italy and Spain. PBMCs, B-cell-depleted T cells, or T cells were the source of the cDNA or gDNA that made up the material.

Authors' analysis steps: It was from reference gene primer amplification that nucleated cell counts were estimated. Sequenced by immunoSEQ multiplex PCR; TCRdb stores in-frame clones only, minus some. V and J calls and clone size are those listed in that table; D and trimming were worked out from the DNA. The sample shows fewer than 200,000 clones, about 88% of them seen only once. Germline values: CDR1 SGHRS, CDR2 YFSETQ. V dropped 4 bases and J dropped 0; count of bases not matched to a gene: 5. The CDR3 has 15 amino acids. The chain combines TRBV5-1 with TRBJ2-3; 7 bases fit TRBD2. The sample taken for sequencing was peripheral blood. The clonotype was recovered from a man aged 60 to 69 with acute or convalescent COVID-19. CDR3 DNA: TGCGCCAGCAGCGAAGGGACTATAAGCACAGATACGCAGTATTTT. Its protein is CASSEGTISTDTQYF.